This TCR beta chain is drawn from a study of T cells in localized non-small cell lung cancer. The CDR3 runs 16 residues. Germline values: CDR1 MNHNY, CDR2 SVGAGI (reference sequence). V was trimmed by 6 bases and J by 0 bases, leaving 14 bases between them. General study findings and limits: Heterogeneity is still possible, as just one tumor region was sequenced. Maximal T cell clonality occurred in uninvolved adjacent lung, with tumor ranking below it. Adjacent lung was found to contain a median about 62 of the top 100 tumor clones.

On this clone itself: Antigen unknown.

The assay was immunoSEQ multiplex PCR, and TCRdb's table has in-frame clones only and misses some. The sample carries 45,000 to 60,000 clones, approximately 90% recorded once. The rearrangement joins TRBV6-6 to TRBJ2-2, with D possibly being TRBD2 (5 bases). The source was peripheral blood, collected before any cancer treatment. This TCR was recovered from a woman between 35 and 75 years old with stage I lung adenocarcinoma. CDR3 sequence reads: CASRDLRTANTGELFF. Written as DNA, the CDR3 is TGTGCCAGCAGGGACCTTAGGACTGCGAACACCGGGGAGCTGTTTTTT.